Below are 32 T cell receptor beta chains sequenced from a single sample in a study of beta chain features in type 1 diabetes. TCRB transcripts that were expressed got sequenced, as all of the isolated RNA had been reverse transcribed. TCRdb keeps only in-frame clones here, not all; method: immunoSEQ multiplex PCR. The sample holds around 240,000 clones, about 71% seen once. Sequencing was done on a sample of naive CD4+ T cells from blood. The receptors were sampled from a man aged 25-40 years in good health.

This clone has only one observation. The chain has TRBV29-1 and TRBJ1-1; possibly TRBD1 for D (5 bases). Deletions cut 4 bases from V and 1 base from J, with 13 bases between. Germline V gives CDR1 SQVTM, CDR2 ANQGSEA. This CDR3 region has 14 residues. DNA for the CDR3: TGCAGCGTTGTTATGTCAACAGGGAACACTGAAGCTTTCTTT. Translating it yields CSVVMSTGNTEAFF. The full variable domain, rest sourced from reference TRBV29-1 and TRBJ1-1, is SAVISQKPSRDICQRGTSLTIQCQVDSQVTMMFWYRQQPGQSLTLIATANQGSEATYESGFVIDKFPISRPNLTFSTLTVSNMSPEDSSIYLCSVVMSTGNTEAFFGQGTRLTVV.

This chain links TRBV7-6 with TRBJ2-7; TRBD2 might be the D (6 bases). The CDR3 covers 14 residues. The germline V and J ends were trimmed by 5 bases and 0 bases, with 11 bases remaining between them. Germline V gene data show CDR1 as SGHVS and CDR2 as FNYEAQ. CDR3 protein: CASSGDWSSYEQYF. CDR3 coding DNA: TGTGCCAGCAGCGGGGACTGGAGCTCCTACGAGCAGTACTTC. Full variable domain (rest looked up from reference TRBV7-6 and TRBJ2-7): GAGVSQSPRYKVTKRGQDVALRCDPISGHVSLYWYRQALGQGPEFLTYFNYEAQQDKSGLPNDRFSAERPEGSISTLTIQRTEQRDSAMYRCASSGDWSSYEQYFGPGTRLTVT.

This clone was detected a few times. The chain is built from TRBV7-2 and TRBJ2-7; D unclear. Germline loops: CDR1 SGHTA, CDR2 FQGNSA. Trimming stripped 8 bases from V and 0 bases from J, with 8 bases between. The CDR3 runs 12 residues. CDR3 region: CASALSSYEQYF. DNA of the CDR3: TGTGCCAGCGCCTTAAGCTCCTACGAGCAGTACTTC.

V gene TRBV5-4 combines with J gene TRBJ2-3; 8 nucleotides align to TRBD2. The CDR3 has 16 residues. V was pared by 3 bases and J by 1 base, with 7 bases of the junction left unmatched. CDR1 and CDR2 from the germline V gene are SGHNT and YYREEE (reference sequence). The CDR3 here is CASSYKRESGTDTQYF. In DNA form, the CDR3 reads TGTGCCAGCAGCTATAAGCGGGAGTCCGGCACAGATACGCAGTATTTT.

CDR3 loop: CASSLQRVLVAGELFF. The CDR3, as DNA: TGTGCCAGCAGTTTACAGAGGGTTCTGGTCGCCGGGGAGCTGTTTTTT. This chain connects TRBV27 to TRBJ2-2, with D perhaps TRBD2 (5 bases). V gave up 2 bases and J gave up 6 bases, with 16 bases separating them. CDR1 and CDR2 from the germline V gene are MNHEY and SMNVEV (reference sequence). The CDR3 spans 16 residues.

The genes are TRBV14 and TRBJ2-7; 8 nucleotides line up with TRBD1. V was pared by 5 bases and J by 3 bases, with 9 bases of the junction left unmatched. Germline CDR1 reads SGHDN; CDR2 reads FVKESK. The CDR3 extends over 15 amino acids. This CDR3 is CASSKFRGQGYEQYF. The DNA of the CDR3 is TGTGCCAGCAGCAAATTCAGGGGGCAGGGCTACGAGCAGTACTTC.

The rearrangement uses TRBV29-1 and TRBJ2-5, with D maybe TRBD2 (6 bases). This CDR3 contains 13 residues. The V end was cut by 4 bases, the J end by 5 bases, with 14 bases between. Germline V lookup: CDR1 SQVTM, CDR2 ANQGSEA. The DNA for the CDR3 is TGCAGCGTTGGAGGGAGGCTCCGGGAGACCCAGTACTTC. This sequence encodes CSVGGRLRETQYF.

V gene TRBV10-3 combines with J gene TRBJ2-1; 8 positions match TRBD2. Germline V gene sequence: CDR1 ENHRY, CDR2 SYGVKD. This CDR3 has 12 amino acids. With 7 bases clipped from V and 6 bases from J, the junction kept 2 bases outside the gene matches. The CDR3 nucleotides are TGTGCCATCAACAGCGGGAGCAATGAGCAGTTCTTC. It codes for CAINSGSNEQFF.

CDR3 protein: CSGGWGADTQYF. CDR3 DNA sequence: TGCAGCGGGGGATGGGGGGCAGATACGCAGTATTTT. The rearrangement joins TRBV29-1 to TRBJ2-3; a possible D gene is TRBD2 (6 bases). The CDR3 has 12 amino acids. Germline-derived CDR1 and CDR2 are SQVTM and ANQGSEA. V lost 7 bases, J lost 4 bases, and 12 bases lay in between.

The V call is TRBV6-1, the J call TRBJ2-4, with a tentative D call TRBD2 (5 bases). Trimming cost V 4 bases and J 7 bases, with 17 bases left between them. The CDR3 is 15 amino acids. Per the germline V gene, CDR1 is MNHNS and CDR2 is SASEGT. The CDR3 DNA reads TGTGCCAGCAGTGTACCGGGGAGAGGAGAGAACATTCAGTACTTC. This sequence encodes CASSVPGRGENIQYF.

This clone was picked up a small number of times. This sequence joins TRBV30 and TRBJ2-1; the D is unclear. The CDR3 loop spans 12 amino acids. The V gene lost 0 bases and the J gene lost 10 bases, with 10 bases spanning the gap. In germline, CDR1 is GTSNPN, CDR2 SVGIG (reference sequence). The CDR3 DNA is TGTGCCTGGAGTGTACGTGGAACCGAGCAGTTCTTC. This translates into CAWSVRGTEQFF.

Only a few counts were recorded for this clone. The V call is TRBV11-2, the J call TRBJ2-4; the D is unclear. Germline V gene sequence: CDR1 SGHAT, CDR2 FQNNGV. Trimming took 0 bases from V and 0 from J, leaving 6 bases between them. This CDR3 has 15 amino acids. For the CDR3, the DNA is TGTGCCAGCAGCTTAGAGGGCCTAGCCAAAAACATTCAGTACTTC. Encoded protein: CASSLEGLAKNIQYF.

This clone has just a few counts. The J gene is TRBJ2-1, the V gene TRBV5-4, with D perhaps TRBD2 (7 bases). V lost 7 bases to trimming and J lost 0 bases, with 11 bases between them. Germline values: CDR1 SGHNT, CDR2 YYREEE (reference sequence). This CDR3 contains 14 residues. CDR3 DNA sequence: TGTGCCAGCGGCGGGGGCAGCTCCTACAATGAGCAGTTCTTC. Translated: CASGGGSSYNEQFF.

The chain links TRBV5-4 to TRBJ2-1; D is undetermined. The germline V gene has CDR1 SGHNT and CDR2 YYREEE (reference sequence). V lost 3 bases, J lost 5 bases, and 9 bases lay in between. This CDR3 has 13 residues. The CDR3 nucleotides read TGTGCCAGCAGCTCCCTTCAGGACAATGAGCAGTTCTTC. The encoded protein is CASSSLQDNEQFF. Based on the CDR3 plus reference TRBV5-4 and TRBJ2-1, the full variable domain is ETGVTQSPTHLIKTRGQQVTLRCSSQSGHNTVSWYQQALGQGPQFIFQYYREEENGRGNFPPRFSGLQFPNYSSELNVNALELDDSALYLCASSSLQDNEQFFGPGTRLTVL.

This clone was counted only a few times. The CDR3 region has the DNA TGCAGCGTTGCCGGGAGGGCCGCCAATGAGCAGTTCTTC. It encodes CSVAGRAANEQFF. The chain couples TRBV29-1 to TRBJ2-1, with TRBD2 matching 8 bases. This CDR3 is 13 amino acids long. The V gene end was trimmed by 4 bases and the J gene end by 6 bases; junction bases not matched to a gene: 5. Germline loops: CDR1 SQVTM, CDR2 ANQGSEA.

The chain employs TRBV18 and TRBJ1-4, with 7 bases identical to TRBD1. This CDR3 is 14 amino acids long. Germline V gene lookup returns CDR1 KGHSH and CDR2 LQKENI. V shed 3 bases and J 5 bases; nucleotides not matched to a gene: 3. The CDR3 protein is CASSPGTVNEKLFF. The CDR3 DNA reads as TGTGCCAGCTCACCCGGGACAGTGAATGAAAAACTGTTTTTT.

This rearrangement joins TRBV7-9 to TRBJ2-7, with 10 nucleotides matching TRBD2. The germline V gene encodes CDR1 SEHNR and CDR2 FQNEAQ (reference sequence). V lost 1 base and J lost 6; bases outside the gene matches: 6. There are 15 residues in the CDR3. In DNA, the CDR3 is TGTGCCAGCAGCTTAGAGAGGCTAGCGGGAGTCGAGCAGTACTTC. Its translation: CASSLERLAGVEQYF.

V and J are TRBV7-9 and TRBJ2-6, with a possible D match to TRBD2 (5 bases). Germline V gives CDR1 SEHNR, CDR2 FQNEAQ (reference sequence). V lost 5 bases and J lost 2, with 10 bases in between. The CDR3 runs to 15 residues. The CDR3 bases are TGTGCCAGCAGCGCCTTGAGGGCTGGGGCCAACGTCCTGACTTTC. Amino acid sequence: CASSALRAGANVLTF.

The V gene is TRBV9, the J gene TRBJ2-3; D possibly corresponds to TRBD2 (5 bases). The CDR3 consists of 15 residues. CDR1 and CDR2 from the germline V gene are SGDLS and YYNGEE. V dropped 4 bases and J dropped 2 bases, with 14 bases sitting between them. This chain's CDR3 is CASSPGRAATDTQYF. The CDR3 DNA is TGTGCCAGCAGCCCTGGGCGGGCGGCCACAGATACGCAGTATTTT.

This clone was seen only once. This sequence joins TRBV7-2 and TRBJ2-1, with 10 bases matching TRBD2. Germline V gives CDR1 SGHTA, CDR2 FQGNSA. The V and J ends lost 3 bases and 4 bases, in that order; junction bases with no gene match: 6. This CDR3 comprises 16 residues. The CDR3 here is CASSFSGGAGYNEQFF. CDR3 sequence (DNA): TGTGCCAGCAGCTTCAGCGGGGGGGCTGGTTACAATGAGCAGTTCTTC.

This clone came up once. The chain recombines TRBV5-4 with TRBJ2-5; TRBD2 agrees at 9 bases. Germline V lookup: CDR1 SGHNT, CDR2 YYREEE (reference sequence). This CDR3 comprises 15 residues. V lost 0 bases to trimming and J lost 2 bases; unmatched junction nucleotides: 2. The CDR3 here is CASSLGLAAQETQYF. The CDR3 DNA reads TGTGCCAGCAGCTTGGGACTAGCGGCACAAGAGACCCAGTACTTC. Supplemented by reference TRBV5-4 and TRBJ2-5, the full variable domain reads ETGVTQSPTHLIKTRGQQVTLRCSSQSGHNTVSWYQQALGQGPQFIFQYYREEENGRGNFPPRFSGLQFPNYSSELNVNALELDDSALYLCASSLGLAAQETQYFGPGTRLLVL.

The genes are TRBV7-2 and TRBJ2-1; possibly TRBD2 for D (5 bases). The CDR3 spans 15 residues. Germline V CDR1 and CDR2: SGHTA, FQGNSA. The germline V and J ends were trimmed by 2 bases and 8 bases, with 16 bases remaining between them. CDR3 nucleotides: TGTGCCAGCAGCTTATGGATCCGTAGCGACGATGAGCAGTTCTTC. Amino acids: CASSLWIRSDDEQFF.

This sequence joins TRBV9 and TRBJ2-1, with 9 bases fitting TRBD2. CDR1 and CDR2 from the germline V gene are SGDLS and YYNGEE. V was clipped by 0 bases and J by 0 bases; unmatched bases: 4. The CDR3 is 17 residues long. CDR3 bases: TGTGCCAGCAGCGTAGGGACTAGCGTCAGCTCCTACAATGAGCAGTTCTTC. Translated: CASSVGTSVSSYNEQFF.

This sequence joins TRBV6-5 and TRBJ2-3; D ambiguous. The CDR3 is 14 residues long. Trimming shortened V by 0 bases and J by 6 bases, and 10 bases separated the two germline ends. Germline CDR1 MNHEY, CDR2 SVGAGI. DNA for the CDR3: TGTGCCAGCAGTTACTCGGTGAGCGCGGATACGCAGTATTTT. Amino acids: CASSYSVSADTQYF.

The chain joins TRBV10-1 to TRBJ1-2; D is undetermined. CDR3 length: 13 residues. Per germline, CDR1 WNHNN and CDR2 SYGVQD (reference sequence). V lost 3 bases and J 5 bases, leaving 10 bases between the germline ends. The CDR3 loop is CASSDRTGYGYTF. CDR3 nucleotides: TGCGCCAGCAGTGACCGGACGGGGTATGGCTACACCTTC.

This chain links TRBV6-6 with TRBJ2-7; 7 bases line up with TRBD2. Germline V lookup: CDR1 MNHNY, CDR2 SVGAGI (reference sequence). After removal of 6 bases from V and 3 bases from J, the junction contained 2 bases not matched to a gene. This CDR3 region has 12 residues. The chain's CDR3 is CASSSGGYEQYF. The DNA of the CDR3 is TGTGCCAGCAGCTCGGGGGGCTACGAGCAGTACTTC.

The rearrangement uses TRBV2 and TRBJ1-2, with TRBD1 identical over 9 bases. This CDR3 has 14 amino acids. Unmatched junction bases numbered 8, after V lost 6 bases and J lost 6 bases. Germline V CDR1 and CDR2: SNHLY, FYNNEI. CDR3 amino acids: CASSPGQGMDGYTF. The CDR3 coding sequence is TGTGCCAGCAGCCCCGGACAGGGGATGGATGGCTACACCTTC.

This chain uses TRBV5-1 with TRBJ2-6; perhaps D is TRBD1 or TRBD2 (5 bases each). Germline assignment: CDR1 SGHRS and CDR2 YFSETQ. The V gene lost 7 bases and the J gene lost 3 bases, with 11 bases spanning the gap. This CDR3 contains 14 residues. The CDR3 loop reads CASYAGSGANVLTF. The CDR3 DNA reads TGCGCCAGCTACGCAGGGAGTGGGGCCAACGTCCTGACTTTC. Filled out from reference TRBV5-1 and TRBJ2-6, the complete variable domain reads KAGVTQTPRYLIKTRGQQVTLSCSPISGHRSVSWYQQTPGQGLQFLFEYFSETQRNKGNFPGRFSGRQFSNSRSEMNVSTLELGDSALYLCASYAGSGANVLTFGAGSRLTVL.

The chain carries TRBV4-3 and TRBJ2-4, with D unresolved. This CDR3 has 18 amino acids. Trimming shortened V by 4 bases and J by 4 bases, and 23 bases separated the two germline ends. Germline V lookup: CDR1 LGHNA, CDR2 YSLEER. The CDR3 nucleotides are TGCGCCAGCAGCCTAGTCCTCACCGCCCTGGACCGAAAAAACATTCAGTACTTC. Translating it yields CASSLVLTALDRKNIQYF.

Details on this clone: The sample holds other DNA sequences that translate to the same CDR3. This chain links TRBV30 with TRBJ2-3, with a weak D call TRBD1 (5 bases). The CDR3 sequence is 12 residues long. Trimming left V 3 bases short and J 3 bases short, with 7 bases between. The germline gives CDR1 GTSNPN, CDR2 SVGIG (reference sequence). DNA of the CDR3: TGTGCCTGGAGCTCAGGGACAGATACGCAGTATTTT. Translated, it gives CAWSSGTDTQYF.

This sequence joins TRBV30 and TRBJ2-1; 9 nucleotides line up with TRBD2. Germline V gives CDR1 GTSNPN, CDR2 SVGIG (reference sequence). With V trimmed by 6 bases and J by 0 bases, 3 bases remained unmatched. This CDR3 has 14 amino acids. CDR3 in DNA: TGTGCCTGCACGGGACTAGCCTCCTACAATGAGCAGTTCTTC. It is translated as CACTGLASYNEQFF.

This clone was counted a few times. The chain carries TRBV30 and TRBJ2-1; the D is unclear. V lost 4 bases to trimming and J lost 0 bases, with 4 bases between them. Germline V gene lookup returns CDR1 GTSNPN and CDR2 SVGIG (reference sequence). This CDR3 spans 12 amino acids. The CDR3 sequence is CAWTLSYNEQFF. Written as DNA, the CDR3 is TGTGCCTGGACGCTCTCCTACAATGAGCAGTTCTTC.